A few counts support the clone carrying this T cell receptor (beta chain). The target antigen is unknown. A distinct unique molecular identifier was carried by each TCR cDNA molecule. TCRdb independently ran MiXCR on the 5' RACE reads; one entry per CDR3 protein. The repertoire consists of about 120,000 distinct CDR3 sequences, with 10% to 15% occurring once and the leading ten covering over 15%. This sample was included in a study of spatial heterogeneity in lung cancer. Specified time point: blood at routine non-recurrence follow-up after resection. No cells were sorted before sequencing. The whole RNA sequenced was extracted from tumor, nontumor lung or frozen PBMC. The study's findings and limits: At resection, ubiquitous expanded tumor TCRs appeared in blood more than at follow-up.

The CDR3 covers 15 residues. The receptor was derived from a male donor with early-stage non-small cell lung cancer. This chain links TRBV21-1 with TRBJ1-5. TRBV21-1 is a listed pseudogene. The specimen was PBMCs, collected at follow-up. The DNA for the CDR3 is TGTGCCAGCAACAGCGACCGGGCCTTCAATCAGCCCCAGCATTTT. Translating gives CASNSDRAFNQPQHF.